The sequence of this TCR beta chain was determined in a study of T cells in narcolepsy. Study overall: Patients with NT1 or NT2 and healthy control donors were enrolled.

Study-level points and caveats: Blood of same and different patients, but not healthy controls, reportedly held recurring autoreactive clonotypes. In some patient and control memory CD4+ samples, autoreactive clones were absent. HCRT-specific and TRIB2-specific autoreactive clonotypes appeared among same-patient CSF and blood CD4+ clonotypes.

Sequencing was performed with immunoSEQ multiplex PCR; in TCRdb, only in-frame clones are kept and a portion is missing. The data contain 35,000 or so clones, over 75% of them singletons. On this clone: What it recognizes is unknown.

Sequencing input: CD45RA- memory CD4+ T cells from PBMCs. The receptor comes from a human donor with narcolepsy.

The CDR3 bases are TGTGCCAGCACCCCCCCGGGACTGCAAGAGACCCAGTACTTC. It translates to CASTPPGLQETQYF. The chain joins TRBV7-2 to TRBJ2-5; D perhaps matches TRBD2 (6 bases). The V end was cut by 7 bases, the J end by 2 bases, with 14 bases between. The CDR3 consists of 14 residues. Germline V gene lookup returns CDR1 SGHTA and CDR2 FQGNSA.